A selection of T cell receptor beta chains follows, all from one sample in a study of T cell changes during pregnancy in multiple sclerosis. Sequencing was performed with immunoSEQ multiplex PCR; in TCRdb, only in-frame clones are kept and a portion is missing. The sample has about 31,000 clones, around 91% seen once. This material consisted of CD8+ T cells from peripheral blood mononuclear cells, taken in the second trimester of pregnancy. The receptors were sampled from a female donor with multiple sclerosis, enrolled in a pregnancy study. The CDR3 runs from the conserved cysteine through the conserved F or W. D genes are given only for firm matches.

V gene,J gene,D gene,CDR3 protein,CDR3 DNA
TRBV11-2,TRBJ2-7,NA,CASSFPVSYEQYF,TGTGCCAGCAGCTTCCCAGTCTCCTACGAGCAGTACTTC
TRBV29-1,TRBJ2-1,TRBD2,CSVDGLAAQSFDDEQFF,TGCAGCGTTGATGGACTAGCAGCTCAGTCTTTCGACGATGAGCAGTTCTTC
TRBV28,TRBJ2-5,TRBD1,CASSIRDRVISETQYF,TGTGCCAGCAGCATCCGGGACAGGGTAATTTCAGAGACCCAGTACTTC
TRBV7-8,TRBJ2-7,NA,CASSLGSSGVSYEQYF,TGTGCCAGCAGCTTAGGATCAAGCGGAGTCTCCTACGAGCAGTACTTC
TRBV4-3,TRBJ2-1,TRBD2,CASSQGLAGKYNEQFF,TGCGCCAGCAGCCAAGGCCTAGCGGGCAAGTACAATGAGCAGTTCTTC
TRBV5-6,TRBJ2-1,TRBD2,CASTPGGRNNEQFF,TGTGCCAGCACCCCGGGGGGTAGGAACAATGAGCAGTTCTTC
TRBV6-1,TRBJ2-7,TRBD2,CASRQREGHEQYF,TGTGCCAGCAGACAACGGGAGGGCCACGAGCAGTACTTC
TRBV29-1,TRBJ2-1,NA,CSVVRDEQFF,TGCAGCGTTGTCAGGGATGAGCAGTTCTTC
TRBV2,TRBJ1-1,NA,CASSDAPGTEAFF,TGTGCCAGCAGTGATGCCCCGGGGACTGAAGCTTTCTTT
TRBV19,TRBJ2-7,TRBD2,CASSSPGASSGRAGDEQYF,TGTGCCAGTAGTTCGCCAGGAGCTTCTAGCGGGAGGGCCGGCGACGAGCAGTACTTC
TRBV10-3,TRBJ1-4,NA,CAISGVATNEKLFF,TGTGCCATCAGTGGTGTTGCGACTAATGAAAAACTGTTTTTT
TRBV6-4,TRBJ2-3,NA,CASSDLTGDTQYF,TGTGCCAGCAGTGACTTAACAGGGGATACGCAGTATTTT
TRBV18,TRBJ2-3,NA,CASSRPGDLTDTQYF,TGTGCCAGCTCGCGCCCGGGAGATCTGACAGATACGCAGTATTTT
TRBV27,TRBJ2-1,NA,CASRRGSLYNEQFF,TGTGCCAGCAGACGGGGGTCTTTATACAATGAGCAGTTCTTC
TRBV4-3,TRBJ2-1,TRBD2,CASSQTSGAYNEQFF,TGCGCCAGCAGCCAAACTAGCGGGGCATACAATGAGCAGTTCTTC
TRBV27,TRBJ2-7,NA,CASSSSSLPYEQYF,TGTGCCAGCAGTTCCTCCAGTTTACCCTACGAGCAGTACTTC
TRBV2,TRBJ2-1,NA,CASSANQGSEQFF,TGTGCCAGCAGTGCGAATCAGGGATCTGAGCAGTTCTTC
TRBV7-9,TRBJ2-1,NA,CASSLAPYNEQFF,TGTGCCAGCAGCTTGGCACCCTACAATGAGCAGTTCTTC
TRBV4-3,TRBJ2-5,TRBD1,CASSHNFGQGLPEQYF,TGCGCCAGCAGCCACAACTTCGGACAGGGGCTCCCGGAGCAGTACTTC
TRBV4-3,TRBJ2-1,TRBD2,CASSQILAGGTRNNEQFF,TGCGCCAGCAGCCAAATTCTAGCGGGAGGAACCCGAAACAATGAGCAGTTCTTC
TRBV6-1,TRBJ2-6,NA,CASSEQGSGANVLTF,TGTGCCAGCAGTGAACAGGGCTCTGGGGCCAACGTCCTGACTTTC
TRBV15,TRBJ2-7,NA,CATSRDRTRSYEQYF,TGTGCCACCAGCAGAGACAGGACTCGCTCCTACGAGCAGTACTTC
TRBV29-1,TRBJ1-2,TRBD1,CSIQGGPNYGYTF,TGCAGCATACAGGGGGGGCCTAACTATGGCTACACCTTC
TRBV7-9,TRBJ1-2,NA,CASNHPRDSYGYTF,TGTGCCAGCAACCATCCGAGGGATTCCTATGGCTACACCTTC
TRBV4-2,TRBJ2-1,NA,CASSQDSHGSSRYNEQFF,TGTGCCAGCAGCCAAGATTCTCACGGGAGCTCGCGATACAATGAGCAGTTCTTC
TRBV11-2,TRBJ2-7,TRBD2,CASSSYSGNYEQYF,TGTGCCAGCAGCTCCTATAGCGGGAACTACGAGCAGTACTTC
TRBV2,TRBJ2-7,TRBD1,CASRGTGNYEQYF,TGTGCCAGCAGGGGGACAGGAAACTACGAGCAGTACTTC
TRBV11-2,TRBJ2-3,TRBD2,CASSSGLAGGADTQYF,TGTGCCAGCAGCTCGGGACTAGCGGGAGGGGCAGATACGCAGTATTTT